These T cell receptor beta chains were read from a single sample in a study of blood T cell repertoires in COVID-19. TCRdb keeps only in-frame clones here, not all; method: immunoSEQ multiplex PCR. The table has roughly 170,000 clones, just under 90% seen once; the top ten hold 0.7% to 0.9%. Sequences were obtained from peripheral blood. The receptors stem from a woman in her late teens or twenties who had recovered from COVID-19. The CDR3 runs from the conserved cysteine through the conserved F or W. A D gene is named only where the DNA matches it firmly. Where a row states a size, it is once, few, many or the class of an expanded clone; other rows omit it.

d_gene	v_gene	abundance	j_gene	CDR3nt	CDR3aa
NA	TRBV2	many	TRBJ1-2	TGTGCCAGCAGTGAGGATACTACTAACTATGGCTACACCTTC	CASSEDTTNYGYTF
NA	TRBV5-5	few	TRBJ1-1	TGTGCCAGCAGCTTAGGGGCAGGGGAGTTGCCTGAAGCTTTCTTT	CASSLGAGELPEAFF
NA	TRBV30	NA	TRBJ1-1	TGTGCCTGGACGATCAGGGAGGACACTGAAGCTTTCTTT	CAWTIREDTEAFF
TRBD1	TRBV7-9	NA	TRBJ2-2	TGTGCCAGCAGACGGACAGGGGGCTATGCCGGGGAGCTGTTTTTT	CASRRTGGYAGELFF
NA	TRBV29-1	NA	TRBJ2-3	TGCAGCGTTGAAGGGATCGCGACGGGGTACGTGAGCACAGATACGCAGTATTTT	CSVEGIATGYVSTDTQYF
TRBD1	TRBV4-3	NA	TRBJ1-1	TGCGCCAGCAGCCGGAGAGGACAGGTGAACACTGAAGCTTTCTTT	CASSRRGQVNTEAFF
TRBD1	TRBV7-2	NA	TRBJ1-1	TGTGCCAGCAGCCCAGGACAGGGGATGATGACTGAAGCTTTCTTT	CASSPGQGMMTEAFF
NA	TRBV5-1	NA	TRBJ2-1	TGCGCCAGCAGCCCTCTCACTCACGGAGGCGAGCAGTTCTTC	CASSPLTHGGEQFF
TRBD2	TRBV4-2	few	TRBJ2-1	TGTGCCAGCAGCCCCGGCTCGGGGACTAACTACAATGAGCAGTTCTTC	CASSPGSGTNYNEQFF
TRBD2	TRBV30	NA	TRBJ2-5	TGTGCCTGGAGCCTAGCGGCCCCGGGGACCCAGTACTTC	CAWSLAAPGTQYF
TRBD1	TRBV6-4	once	TRBJ2-2	TGTGCCAGCAAACTACAGGGGTATACCGGGGAGCTGTTTTTT	CASKLQGYTGELFF
NA	TRBV23-1	NA	TRBJ1-2	TGCGCCAGCAGTCAATCGTGCAGGGGAAATAACTATGGCTACACCTTC	CASSQSCRGNNYGYTF
NA	TRBV25-1	few	TRBJ2-3	TGTGCCAGCAGTGAACGGATTAGAGGAGATACGCAGTATTTT	CASSERIRGDTQYF
TRBD2	TRBV15	NA	TRBJ2-1	TGTGCCACCAGCAGAGATCGGATGACTAGCTCCGAATTGAATGAGCAGTTCTTC	CATSRDRMTSSELNEQFF
NA	TRBV19	NA	TRBJ1-4	TGTGCCAGTAACATGGGGCGGCCGAATGAAAAACTGTTTTTT	CASNMGRPNEKLFF
NA	TRBV27	once	TRBJ2-1	TGTGCCAGCAGTCTTGGGACTGGGATGGATGAGCAGTTCTTC	CASSLGTGMDEQFF
NA	TRBV6-1	NA	TRBJ1-5	TGTGCCAGCAGTGGACACCTTACGGGGGGAGTCAATCAGCCCCAGCATTTT	CASSGHLTGGVNQPQHF
NA	TRBV5-4	NA	TRBJ2-2	TGTGCCAGCAGCTTGGCCTCGGGGGGCGCCACCGGGGAGCTGTTTTTT	CASSLASGGATGELFF
NA	TRBV5-6	NA	TRBJ1-1	TGTGCCAGCAGCTTTAATCCGAACACTGAAGCTTTCTTT	CASSFNPNTEAFF
NA	TRBV9	NA	TRBJ2-1	TGTGCCAGCAGCGGAGGGGGTTCCTCCCTCAATGAGCAGTTCTTC	CASSGGGSSLNEQFF
NA	TRBV19	NA	TRBJ2-1	TGTGCCAGTAGTCAGGGGAATCTACTGTACAATGAGCAGTTCTTC	CASSQGNLLYNEQFF
NA	TRBV9	NA	TRBJ2-3	TGTGCCAGCAGCGTACCAGGGGCCGATACGCAGTATTTT	CASSVPGADTQYF
TRBD2	TRBV7-9	NA	TRBJ2-2	TGTGCCAGCAGCCCTAGCGGGGGCGTACACACCGGGGAGCTGTTTTTT	CASSPSGGVHTGELFF
NA	TRBV27	NA	TRBJ2-6	TGTGCCAGCTCCTTCGGGGGGGCCAACGTCCTGACTTTC	CASSFGGANVLTF
TRBD2	TRBV11-1	once	TRBJ2-1	TGTGCCAGCAGTCTTTCTCCAGCGGGAGGTTCCAATGAGCAGTTCTTC	CASSLSPAGGSNEQFF
TRBD1	TRBV11-2	NA	TRBJ1-3	TGTGCCAGCTCGACAGGGGCTGGAAACACCATATATTTT	CASSTGAGNTIYF
TRBD1	TRBV25-1	NA	TRBJ2-2	TGTGCCAGCAGTCCCAGGGGGCATGGGAACACCGGGGAGCTGTTTTTT	CASSPRGHGNTGELFF
TRBD2	TRBV9	NA	TRBJ2-4	TGTGCCAGCAGCGTAGGGGGAAGGGGAGGGGAAAACATTCAGTACTTC	CASSVGGRGGENIQYF
NA	TRBV5-4	NA	TRBJ2-5	TGTGCCAGCAGCTTGGCCAAGTCGAGGCGTCAAGAGACCCAGTACTTC	CASSLAKSRRQETQYF
NA	TRBV9	NA	TRBJ1-3	TGTGCCAGCAGCGAGTTCGGAGGGCCGGGAAACACCATATATTTT	CASSEFGGPGNTIYF
NA	TRBV15	NA	TRBJ1-4	TGTGCCACCAGCAAAGGGCAGACTATCGAAAAACTGTTTTTT	CATSKGQTIEKLFF
NA	TRBV7-2	NA	TRBJ2-3	TGTGCCAGCAGCTTAGATAACACCAGCACAGATACGCAGTATTTT	CASSLDNTSTDTQYF
TRBD2	TRBV5-4	few	TRBJ2-2	TGTGCCAGCAGCAGAATAGCGGGTAACACCGGGGAGCTGTTTTTT	CASSRIAGNTGELFF
TRBD2	TRBV14	NA	TRBJ2-1	TGTGCCAGCAGCCAAATTGCCAGCGGGAGGTACAATGAGCAGTTCTTC	CASSQIASGRYNEQFF
NA	TRBV4-3	once	TRBJ1-6	TGCGCCAGCAGCCAAGAAGCGGGCAGGGTTACTAATTCACCCCTCCACTTT	CASSQEAGRVTNSPLHF
NA	TRBV7-8	NA	TRBJ2-1	TGTGCCAGCAGCCCAGCCAGGACTAGGGGGTACAATGAGCAGTTCTTC	CASSPARTRGYNEQFF
NA	TRBV5-4	NA	TRBJ2-2	TGTGCCAGCATCTCTTCCTACAGGGAGGGCACCGGGGAGCTGTTTTTT	CASISSYREGTGELFF
NA	TRBV19	NA	TRBJ2-1	TGTGCCAGTAGACGGGATGGAGATTCCTACAATGAGCAGTTCTTC	CASRRDGDSYNEQFF
NA	TRBV10-3	NA	TRBJ2-6	TGTGCCATCAGTCAGGGGTACCCTGGGGCCAACGTCCTGACTTTC	CAISQGYPGANVLTF
NA	TRBV5-1	NA	TRBJ1-5	TGCGCCAGCAGCTTGGGAGGGGGGGGCGGCCAGCCCCAGCATTTT	CASSLGGGGGQPQHF
NA	TRBV27	few	TRBJ1-5	TGTGCCAGCAGTTTATCCAGTTTCAATCAGCCCCAGCATTTT	CASSLSSFNQPQHF
NA	TRBV6-2/TRBV6-3	NA	TRBJ2-4	TGTGCCAGCAGCAAGGGGACATCACTAGCCAAAAACATTCAGTACTTC	CASSKGTSLAKNIQYF
TRBD1	TRBV24-1	NA	TRBJ1-4	TGTGCCACCAGTCGGACAGGGCCAGGGGAAAAACTGTTTTTT	CATSRTGPGEKLFF
NA	TRBV3-1/TRBV3-2	many	TRBJ2-3	TGTGCCAGCAGCCAAGCGGGAGACACAGATACGCAGTATTTT	CASSQAGDTDTQYF
TRBD2	TRBV2	NA	TRBJ2-5	TGTGCCAGCGGTGAAGTACTAGCGGGAGAAGAGACCCAGTACTTC	CASGEVLAGEETQYF
NA	TRBV6-1	NA	TRBJ1-2	TGTGCCAGCAGTGAAGAAGAGCACTATAACTATGGCTACACCTTC	CASSEEEHYNYGYTF
TRBD2	TRBV6-5	NA	TRBJ2-5	TGTGCCAGCAGTTACTCAAGACTAGCACACGAGACCCAGTACTTC	CASSYSRLAHETQYF
TRBD1	TRBV11-2	NA	TRBJ2-3	TGTGCCAGCAGCCCAGCGAGACAGGGGGCATCCGATACGCAGTATTTT	CASSPARQGASDTQYF
TRBD2	TRBV7-8	NA	TRBJ2-3	TGTGCCAGCAGCTACCGGACTAGCGCTAGCACAGATACGCAGTATTTT	CASSYRTSASTDTQYF
NA	TRBV7-2	NA	TRBJ1-1	TGTGCCAGCAGTTATCTGACAGCGAACACTGAAGCTTTCTTT	CASSYLTANTEAFF
NA	TRBV4-3	NA	TRBJ1-2	TGCGCCAGCAGCCAGGGAGGGACGAGACGTGGCTACACCTTC	CASSQGGTRRGYTF
TRBD1	TRBV9	NA	TRBJ2-6	TGTGCCAGCAGCGTATATGGACAGGGTTTATGGGGGGCCAACGTCCTGACTTTC	CASSVYGQGLWGANVLTF
TRBD2	TRBV2	few	TRBJ2-5	TGTGCCAGCAGTGCTAGCGGGGCCCAAGAGACCCAGTACTTC	CASSASGAQETQYF
TRBD1	TRBV7-9	NA	TRBJ1-1	TGTGCCAGCAGCTATGGGGACAGGGAAGCTTTCTTT	CASSYGDREAFF
NA	TRBV7-2	NA	TRBJ2-3	TGTGCCAGCAGCTTAGCGCTTAGAGGGATGGGCACAGATACGCAGTATTTT	CASSLALRGMGTDTQYF